The rows below give T cell receptor beta chains drawn from one sample of a study of siplizumab effects on memory and regulatory T cells. Method: immunoSEQ multiplex PCR; TCRdb's copy keeps in-frame clones and lacks some. The sample holds 97,000 or so clones; about 94% are singletons and the top ten take about 1.1%. Sequencing was performed on CD4+ T cells sorted from blood. These TCRs come from a human donor in good health. The CDR3 runs from the conserved cysteine through the conserved F or W. The D gene is left open where the match is weak. Clone size is not always given. Where it is, it says once, few, many or a class for expanded clones.

15,NA,TRBV7-2,TRBD2,TRBJ2-4,CASSTWTSGNRPAYF,TGTGCCAGCAGCACGTGGACTAGCGGGAATAGACCCGCTTACTTC
15,NA,TRBV7-8,TRBD1,TRBJ2-4,CASSSRTGRGNIQYF,TGTGCCAGCAGCTCACGGACAGGGCGGGGAAACATTCAGTACTTC
15,NA,TRBV5-1,NA,TRBJ2-3,CASSLEGFGTDTQYF,TGCGCCAGCAGCTTGGAAGGGTTCGGCACAGATACGCAGTATTTT
15,once,TRBV10-3,TRBD1,TRBJ2-7,CAISESGTASYEQYF,TGTGCCATCAGTGAGAGTGGGACAGCCTCCTACGAGCAGTACTTC
15,NA,TRBV19,NA,TRBJ1-5,CASRAIGDGWQPQHF,TGTGCCAGTAGGGCGATCGGGGATGGTTGGCAGCCCCAGCATTTT
15,NA,TRBV5-1,NA,TRBJ1-4,CASSSTTYSNEKLFF,TGCGCCAGCAGCTCAACAACCTATTCTAATGAAAAACTGTTTTTT
12,NA,TRBV7-8,NA,TRBJ2-4,CASSPHANIQYF,TGTGCCAGCAGCCCTCACGCAAACATTCAGTACTTC
14,NA,TRBV28,NA,TRBJ1-2,CASSLPSLGNGYTF,TGTGCCAGCAGTTTACCGTCGTTAGGGAATGGCTACACCTTC
14,NA,TRBV19,NA,TRBJ1-1,CASSIGTENTEAFF,TGTGCCAGTAGTATAGGGACGGAGAACACTGAAGCTTTCTTT
14,NA,TRBV11-3,NA,TRBJ2-7,CASSLGGHAYEQYF,TGTGCCAGCAGCTTAGGGGGGCACGCCTACGAGCAGTACTTC
15,NA,TRBV2,TRBD2,TRBJ2-1,CASSELAGAYNEQFF,TGTGCCAGCAGTGAACTAGCGGGAGCCTACAATGAGCAGTTCTTC
12,once,TRBV18,NA,TRBJ1-2,CASSPPGNGYTF,TGTGCCAGCTCACCTCCGGGAAATGGCTACACCTTC
14,NA,TRBV7-2,NA,TRBJ2-4,CASSLGRGLNIQYF,TGTGCCAGCAGCTTAGGTAGAGGTCTGAACATTCAGTACTTC
15,NA,TRBV28,TRBD2,TRBJ2-7,CASTEPGTSGREQYF,TGTGCCAGCACTGAGCCTGGGACTAGCGGGAGAGAGCAGTACTTC
14,NA,TRBV6-1,NA,TRBJ1-4,CASIESGANEKLFF,TGTGCCAGCATTGAGTCTGGGGCTAATGAAAAACTGTTTTTT
15,NA,TRBV11-2,TRBD1,TRBJ2-1,CASSRRGQTYNEQFF,TGTGCCAGCAGCAGACGGGGACAGACCTACAATGAGCAGTTCTTC
16,few,TRBV18,TRBD1,TRBJ2-1,CASSPRTGTGSNEQFF,TGTGCCAGCTCCCCCCGCACCGGGACAGGGAGCAATGAGCAGTTCTTC
17,NA,TRBV4-1,NA,TRBJ2-7,CASSQVPGRTSSYEQYF,TGCGCCAGCAGCCAAGTCCCGGGACGGACGAGCTCCTACGAGCAGTACTTC
16,NA,TRBV28,NA,TRBJ2-7,CASSLSGLPLGDEQYF,TGTGCCAGCAGTTTATCTGGACTCCCGCTGGGCGACGAGCAGTACTTC
16,once,TRBV12-5,NA,TRBJ2-2,CASGNSRLGFTGELFF,TGTGCTAGTGGTAACAGCCGCCTGGGGTTCACCGGGGAGCTGTTTTTT
15,NA,TRBV5-1,NA,TRBJ1-2,CASSLRTPWMDGYTF,TGCGCCAGCAGCTTGAGGACCCCCTGGATGGATGGCTACACCTTC
13,NA,TRBV5-1,NA,TRBJ2-5,CASSSTSKETQYF,TGCGCCAGCAGCTCAACTAGCAAAGAGACCCAGTACTTC
16,NA,TRBV5-6,NA,TRBJ1-5,CASSSRRWGGNQPQHF,TGTGCCAGCAGCTCTCGTAGATGGGGAGGCAATCAGCCCCAGCATTTT
12,NA,TRBV9,NA,TRBJ1-2,CASSVVGHGYTF,TGTGCCAGCAGCGTAGTAGGCCATGGCTACACCTTC
13,NA,TRBV7-8,NA,TRBJ1-1,CASSLDSRTEAFF,TGTGCCAGCAGCTTAGACAGCCGGACTGAAGCTTTCTTT
14,NA,TRBV6-6,TRBD1,TRBJ1-5,CASSPDRDDQPQHF,TGTGCCAGCAGCCCTGACAGGGACGATCAGCCCCAGCATTTT
15,NA,TRBV6-1,TRBD1,TRBJ2-2,CASRRQGIWTGELFF,TGTGCCAGCAGGAGACAGGGGATTTGGACCGGGGAGCTGTTTTTT
11,NA,TRBV20-1,NA,TRBJ2-1,CSEASPNEQFF,TGCAGTGAGGCTAGCCCAAATGAGCAGTTCTTC
14,NA,TRBV5-6,TRBD2,TRBJ2-5,CASSGGTSGSREDF,TGTGCCAGCAGCGGCGGGACTAGCGGGAGCCGCGAGGACTTC
15,NA,TRBV28,NA,TRBJ1-6,CASIPRTSTGSPLHF,TGTGCCAGCATCCCCAGGACCTCCACTGGGTCACCCCTCCACTTT
12,NA,TRBV9,NA,TRBJ2-1,CASSVPYNEQFF,TGTGCCAGCAGCGTGCCTTACAATGAGCAGTTCTTC
13,NA,TRBV18,NA,TRBJ1-2,CASSPRGILGYTF,TGTGCCAGCTCACCCCGCGGGATATTGGGCTACACCTTC
14,NA,TRBV18,TRBD2,TRBJ2-7,CASSQSGGNYEQYF,TGTGCCAGCTCACAGAGCGGGGGCAACTACGAGCAGTACTTC
14,NA,TRBV5-1,TRBD1,TRBJ1-2,CASSWRTGSYGYTF,TGCGCCAGCAGCTGGAGGACAGGGTCCTATGGCTACACCTTC
16,NA,TRBV5-1,TRBD1,TRBJ2-3,CASSPGGQGATDTQYF,TGCGCCAGCAGCCCGGGGGGACAGGGGGCTACAGATACGCAGTATTTT
13,NA,TRBV13,NA,TRBJ2-5,CASSLGTRETQYF,TGTGCCAGCAGCCTCGGGACGCGAGAGACCCAGTACTTC
15,NA,TRBV7-2,NA,TRBJ1-2,CASSVVQGDSYGYTF,TGTGCCAGCAGCGTGGTACAGGGTGACAGCTATGGCTACACCTTC
14,NA,TRBV15,NA,TRBJ1-2,CATSRKPWTASYTF,TGTGCCACCAGCCGTAAACCGTGGACAGCGTCTTACACCTTC
13,NA,TRBV6-1,NA,TRBJ2-1,CASSEVVSLEQFF,TGTGCCAGCAGTGAAGTCGTCAGCCTCGAGCAGTTCTTC
15,NA,TRBV6-4,NA,TRBJ1-2,CASRNRTPRRYGYTF,TGTGCCAGCAGGAACCGGACACCCCGGAGGTATGGCTACACCTTC
15,NA,TRBV18,NA,TRBJ1-2,CASSSFGGSESGYTF,TGTGCCAGCTCGAGTTTCGGGGGCTCGGAATCTGGCTACACCTTC
14,NA,TRBV5-1,NA,TRBJ2-5,CASSWETPGETQYF,TGCGCCAGCAGCTGGGAGACACCCGGAGAGACCCAGTACTTC
12,NA,TRBV10-3,TRBD2,TRBJ2-7,CAISSGKDEQYF,TGTGCCATCTCTAGCGGGAAGGACGAGCAGTACTTC
15,NA,TRBV7-6,NA,TRBJ1-2,CASSLVDWGLGGYTF,TGTGCCAGCAGCCTGGTTGATTGGGGGCTTGGAGGCTACACCTTC
14,NA,TRBV5-1,NA,TRBJ2-7,CASSRDASSYEQYF,TGCGCCAGCAGTCGGGACGCGAGCTCCTACGAGCAGTACTTC
14,NA,TRBV19,TRBD1,TRBJ2-7,CASSISGQWYEQYF,TGTGCCAGTAGTATATCGGGACAGTGGTACGAGCAGTACTTC
13,NA,TRBV11-3,NA,TRBJ2-3,CASSQNWRDTQYF,TGTGCCAGCAGCCAAAATTGGCGCGATACGCAGTATTTT
16,few,TRBV19,TRBD2,TRBJ2-3,CASSPLAGEGTDTQYF,TGTGCCAGTAGCCCATTAGCGGGAGAGGGTACAGATACGCAGTATTTT
15,NA,TRBV9,TRBD2,TRBJ2-5,CASSVVAGASETQYF,TGTGCCAGCAGCGTGGTAGCGGGAGCATCAGAGACCCAGTACTTC
13,NA,TRBV6-5,NA,TRBJ2-7,CASHASTTYEQYF,TGTGCCTCCCACGCGTCCACCACCTACGAGCAGTACTTC
14,NA,TRBV29-1,TRBD2,TRBJ2-1,CSARFSGRANEQFF,TGCAGCGCCCGATTTAGCGGGAGGGCCAATGAGCAGTTCTTC
16,NA,TRBV6-6,TRBD1,TRBJ2-3,CASSPWRAGGGNTQYF,TGTGCCAGCAGCCCCTGGAGAGCAGGGGGCGGAAATACGCAGTATTTT
16,NA,TRBV27,NA,TRBJ2-2,CASSFLRAPDTGELFF,TGTGCCAGCAGTTTTCTCCGGGCCCCCGACACCGGGGAGCTGTTTTTT
14,NA,TRBV27,NA,TRBJ2-7,CASKRYGDYYEQYF,TGTGCCAGCAAGAGGTACGGAGACTATTACGAGCAGTACTTC
14,NA,TRBV5-1,NA,TRBJ2-2,CASSWDSNTGELFF,TGCGCCAGCAGCTGGGACTCCAACACCGGGGAGCTGTTTTTT
13,NA,TRBV7-9,NA,TRBJ2-4,CASSFGAKNIQYF,TGTGCCAGCAGCTTTGGAGCCAAAAACATTCAGTACTTC
15,NA,TRBV6-1,NA,TRBJ1-5,CASSGQLYSNQSQHF,TGTGCCAGCAGTGGACAGCTTTATAGCAATCAGTCCCAGCATTTT
13,NA,TRBV7-9,NA,TRBJ1-1,CASNKGDGTEAFF,TGTGCCAGCAACAAGGGAGATGGGACTGAAGCTTTCTTT
15,NA,TRBV19,TRBD2,TRBJ2-1,CASSELAGGGNEQFF,TGTGCCAGTAGTGAACTAGCGGGGGGAGGCAATGAGCAGTTCTTC